This TCR beta chain was captured in a study of shared T cell receptors in the human thymus (dated by TCRdb to the early 2020s). For the wider study: The study examined how self-reactive, shared T-cell receptor alpha chains are generated in the human thymus.

There are 14 amino acids in the CDR3, from cysteine to phenylalanine inclusive. Left in the record is the CDR3 DNA by itself, 42 bases read in frame from the first base. V is trimmed back by 3 bases and J by 8 bases, and the junction contains 8 bases that no gene match accounts for. CDR1 and CDR2, per the germline V gene, are SGHDT and YYEEEE. Library construction relied on the immunoSEQ multiplex PCR assay. TCRdb's version of the immuneACCESS table is confined to in-frame rearrangements and falls short of the full clone set. An unresolved V gene accounts for under half of the shortfall where checked; the remainder is of unknown origin. The sample table records about 540,000 clones; about 84% of these occur just once. Roughly 0.013% of the sample is taken by the ten largest. Concerning this clone: Its recognized antigen is unknown. No base quality values were provided; no much bigger clone lies one nucleotide off.

The data also belong to a second study, concerning human thymus T cells. From the second report: Donors were immunologically healthy infants undergoing open corrective cardiac surgery for congenital heart defects in Finland. The thymus tissue came from surgical resects taken out during corrective cardiac surgery. Biased V and J gene segment usage appeared to be present in both thymic and peripheral blood repertoires. According to the related research, thymic TCR repertoires were highly overlapping among unrelated individuals. The study used roughly eight infant thymus samples plus four related peripheral blood samples to characterize TCR alpha and beta repertoires. The infant donors were roughly 7 to 244 days old, and the cohort included over 5 males and two females. Thymocytes were freed from the tissue by mechanical means and kept at -70 degrees C as pellets of 10-30 million cells. A QIAsymphony instrument was used to extract genomic DNA from the frozen cell pellets. TCRB and TCRAD loci were amplified from a standardized quantity of quality-controlled genomic DNA using the immunoSEQ multiplex PCR assay. Amplicons spanned the V(D)J region at a length sufficient to cover the CDR3 and identify V and J genes. Amplicon sequencing was performed on an Illumina platform through the commercial immunoSEQ service. Primer bias and sequencing errors were corrected using previously described methods, and TCRAD and TCRB definitions followed the IMGT database. Analysis of the repertoires was done with immunoSEQ Analyzer 3.0 and VDJTools and included basic statistics, V/J segment usage, diversity estimates, rarefaction and pairwise overlap. To estimate diversity, the Chao1, ChaoE, Efron-Thisted, Shannon and inverse Simpson indices were applied, and diversity was also estimated on datasets down-sampled to the smallest sample. For repertoire overlap, CDR3 nucleotide sequence, V gene and J gene had to match strictly, and clustering was done by Jaccard-based multidimensional scaling. On average, thymus samples yielded roughly 770,000 unique TCRB clonotypes, whereas blood samples yielded about 80,000.

This sequence originates from a boy in the first two years of life with a congenital heart defect. Donor details come from another sample of the same person, matched by shared clones. Sequencing used thymocytes. The sequence links TRBV5-6 to TRBJ1-2; 9 bases in the middle match TRBD1. The bases are TGTGCCAGCAGCTCGGCCGGGACAGGGAGAGGCTACACCTTC. Protein translation: CASSSAGTGRGYTF. The variable domain in full, with residues beyond the CDR3 obtained from the reference TRBV5-6 and TRBJ1-2 genes, is DAGVTQSPTHLIKTRGQQVTLRCSPKSGHDTVSWYQQALGQGPQFIFQYYEEEERQRGNFPDRFSGHQFPNYSSELNVNALLLGDSALYLCASSSAGTGRGYTFGSGTRLTVV.